This T cell receptor (beta chain) stems from a study of blood T cell repertoires in COVID-19. At the level of the study: Acute and convalescent COVID-19 samples came from the United States, Italy and Spain.

Produced via immunoSEQ multiplex PCR; TCRdb's table is partial and in-frame only. The table records around 170,000 clones, about 89% of them present only once. The V end lost 5 bases, the J end lost 7 bases, and 6 bases lay between the germline ends. The CDR3 extends over 11 amino acids. Germline V gene lookup returns CDR1 LGHDT and CDR2 YNNKEL (reference sequence). The chain is built from TRBV3-1 (or the pseudogene TRBV3-2) and TRBJ2-1; D gene unclear. The receptor was isolated from a man between 18 and 29 years old who had recovered from COVID-19. Specimen: peripheral blood. The CDR3 nucleotides are TGTGCCAGCAGCATCCAGAATGAGCAGTTCTTC. Protein product: CASSIQNEQFF.